This entry lists 21 T cell receptor beta chains sequenced from one sample in a study of cytomegalovirus exposure and HLA in healthy donors listed by TCRdb under 2017. Library preparation was by the immunoSEQ multiplex PCR assay. For the multiplex PCR, a mixture combining 60 forward primers for TCR Vbeta segments and 13 reverse primers for TCR Jbeta segments was used. TCRdb took this table from immuneACCESS and kept in-frame rearrangements with V and J called. Such tables lack part of the clones; where checked against another copy, unresolved V genes explain under half of the gap, and the rest is unexplained. This sample's table contains roughly 120,000 clones. The leading ten clones occupy over 2% of the sample. Sample: PBMCs. All receptors come from a man aged 40-50 years in good health and CMV-seronegative.

This sequence joins TRBV10-3 and TRBJ1-5; D is possibly TRBD1 (6 bases). V gave up 2 bases and J gave up 5 bases, with 10 bases separating them. Germline V gene sequence: CDR1 ENHRY, CDR2 SYGVKD. This CDR3 region has 14 residues. The CDR3 reads CAISETGQYQPQHF. The DNA for the CDR3 is TGTGCCATCAGTGAGACCGGACAGTATCAGCCCCAGCATTTT.

The CDR3 DNA follows: TGTGCCATCGAACAAACCACGAGGAACTATGGCTACACCTTC. The encoded protein is CAIEQTTRNYGYTF. This sequence joins TRBV10-3 and TRBJ1-2; no reliable D call. Deletions cut 8 bases from V and 2 bases from J, with 15 bases between. The CDR3 runs to 14 residues. Per germline, CDR1 ENHRY and CDR2 SYGVKD.

The chain joins TRBV5-4 to TRBJ1-2; 7 bases match TRBD1. The CDR3 sequence is 15 residues long. V was clipped by 4 bases and J by 2 bases; unmatched bases: 8. CDR1 is SGHNT and CDR2 is YYREEE in the germline V gene (reference sequence). CDR3 amino acids: CASSRDPTGNYGYTF. The CDR3 region has the DNA TGTGCCAGCAGCCGGGACCCGACAGGGAACTATGGCTACACCTTC.

The chain is built from TRBV5-1 and TRBJ1-1; a weak D match, TRBD1 (6 bases). The V end was cut by 4 bases, the J end by 6 bases, with 16 bases between. Germline V gene lookup returns CDR1 SGHRS and CDR2 YFSETQ. The CDR3 loop spans 14 amino acids. The CDR3 sequence is CASSPSRAGAEAFF. CDR3 nucleotides: TGCGCCAGCAGCCCATCGCGGGCAGGGGCTGAAGCTTTCTTT.

The chain has TRBV6-1 and TRBJ2-3, with a possible D match to TRBD2 (5 bases). This CDR3 is built from 15 residues. The V and J ends lost 2 bases and 5 bases respectively, with 14 bases between them. Germline lookup yields CDR1 MNHNS and CDR2 SASEGT. The CDR3 spells CASSESLASKDTQYF. Here the CDR3 DNA reads TGTGCCAGCAGTGAATCATTAGCGAGTAAAGATACGCAGTATTTT.

V gene TRBV28 combines with J gene TRBJ1-2; maybe TRBD1 (5 bases). V shed 0 bases and J shed 8 bases, with 16 bases lying between them. Germline loops: CDR1 MDHEN, CDR2 SYDVKM. CDR3 length equals 15 residues. Here the CDR3 reads CASSLWRMSQGGYTF. CDR3 DNA sequence: TGTGCCAGCAGTTTATGGCGTATGAGTCAGGGCGGCTACACCTTC.

The chain joins TRBV10-1 to TRBJ1-3; D is ambiguous. There are 15 residues in the CDR3. Trimming shortened V by 6 bases and J by 0 bases, and 12 bases separated the two germline ends. Germline values: CDR1 WNHNN, CDR2 SYGVQD (reference sequence). CDR3 protein: CASRWRVLSGNTIYF. Here the CDR3 DNA reads TGCGCCAGCAGGTGGCGGGTCCTCTCTGGAAACACCATATATTTT.

This rearrangement joins TRBV7-9 to TRBJ2-6; D is undetermined. The CDR3 extends over 14 amino acids. Per the germline V gene, CDR1 is SEHNR and CDR2 is FQNEAQ (reference sequence). Trimming removed 6 bases at V and 5 bases at J, with 11 bases between. CDR3 sequence reads: CASSRALRANVLTF. The CDR3 coding sequence is TGTGCCAGCAGTCGAGCTCTGAGGGCCAACGTCCTGACTTTC.

The chain combines TRBV5-1 with TRBJ2-1, with D unclear. The CDR3 extends over 12 amino acids. CDR1 SGHRS and CDR2 YFSETQ come from the germline V gene. Trimming cost V 1 base and J 6 bases, with 5 bases left between them. The CDR3 bases are TGCGCCAGCAGCTTGCTTCCCAATGAGCAGTTCTTC. It translates to CASSLLPNEQFF.

This sequence joins TRBV29-1 and TRBJ1-2; D possibly corresponds to TRBD1 (6 bases). Germline V gene sequence: CDR1 SQVTM, CDR2 ANQGSEA. This CDR3 has 11 residues. Trimming left V 3 bases short and J 8 bases short, with 10 bases between. The DNA for the CDR3 is TGCAGCGTTGACAGGGGTCAAGGCTACACCTTC. As protein: CSVDRGQGYTF.

The chain combines TRBV27 with TRBJ2-1; TRBD2 agrees at 9 bases. Germline V gene data show CDR1 as MNHEY and CDR2 as SMNVEV (reference sequence). The CDR3 has 15 residues. V lost 6 bases and J lost 0; bases outside the gene matches: 3. CDR3 bases: TGTGCCAGCAGGGGTAGCGGGAGCTCCTACAATGAGCAGTTCTTC. Encoded protein: CASRGSGSSYNEQFF.

The V call is TRBV5-4, the J call TRBJ2-7, with D perhaps TRBD1 (6 bases). Trimming pared 6 bases from V and 1 base from J, leaving 11 bases between. The CDR3 covers 13 residues. CDR1 is SGHNT and CDR2 is YYREEE in the germline V gene (reference sequence). CDR3 sequence reads: CASNPQGSYEQYF. CDR3 sequence (DNA): TGTGCCAGCAACCCGCAGGGGTCCTACGAGCAGTACTTC.

J is TRBJ1-1 and V is TRBV4-1, with 8 bases that match TRBD1. CDR1 and CDR2 (germline): MGHRA, YSYEKL. The junction had 4 bases not matched to a gene; V was cut back by 3 bases and J by 4 bases. The CDR3 totals 14 residues. The CDR3 DNA reads TGCGCCAGCAGCCACCTAGGACAGGGCACTGAAGCTTTCTTT. The encoded protein is CASSHLGQGTEAFF.

The genes are TRBV7-6 and TRBJ2-5; TRBD1 aligns across 12 bases. This CDR3 is built from 16 residues. The V and J ends lost 1 base and 5 bases, in that order; junction bases with no gene match: 5. From germline, CDR1 is SGHVS and CDR2 FNYEAQ. CDR3: CASSLGGQGAWETQYF. Here the CDR3 DNA reads TGTGCCAGCAGCTTAGGGGGACAGGGGGCGTGGGAGACCCAGTACTTC.

The chain joins TRBV5-4 to TRBJ2-7; 9 bases fit TRBD1. Germline CDR1 is SGHNT and CDR2 is YYREEE (reference sequence). The CDR3 extends over 16 amino acids. J gave up 2 bases and V 6 bases, and 12 bases lay outside the gene matches. The CDR3 sequence is CASTMGAGQGTYEQYF. CDR3 in DNA: TGTGCCAGCACTATGGGCGCGGGACAGGGAACCTACGAGCAGTACTTC.

CDR3 sequence reads: CASSPQRGTYEQYF. The CDR3, as DNA: TGTGCCAGCTCACCACAGCGGGGAACCTACGAGCAGTACTTC. The V call is TRBV18, the J call TRBJ2-5; 7 bases are a match to TRBD2. The last part of the DNA fits TRBJ2-7 better; the J call may be wrong. Germline V gene sequence: CDR1 KGHSH, CDR2 LQKENI. The CDR3 totals 14 residues.

The rearrangement joins TRBV19 to TRBJ2-5; maybe TRBD2 (5 bases). There are 13 residues in the CDR3. Trimming left V 5 bases short and J 0 bases short, with 7 bases between. Germline loops: CDR1 LNHDA, CDR2 SQIVND (reference sequence). The CDR3 region is CASSPGYQETQYF. The CDR3 DNA sequence: TGTGCCAGTAGTCCGGGGTACCAAGAGACCCAGTACTTC.

V gene TRBV5-8 combines with J gene TRBJ1-1; 7 positions match TRBD1. The CDR3 totals 14 residues. The V and J ends lost 0 bases and 6 bases, in that order; junction bases with no gene match: 5. The germline V gene encodes CDR1 SGHTS and CDR2 YDEGEE. The CDR3 loop reads CASSLDRGLAEAFF. The CDR3 nucleotides read TGTGCCAGCAGCTTGGACAGGGGCCTAGCTGAAGCTTTCTTT.

The rearrangement joins TRBV6-1 to TRBJ2-7, with 9 bases fitting TRBD1. V shed 6 bases and J 3 bases; nucleotides not matched to a gene: 9. The germline gives CDR1 MNHNS, CDR2 SASEGT. The CDR3 is 15 amino acids. For the CDR3, the DNA is TGTGCCAGCAGGGATTCCGGGACAGGGAGCTACGAGCAGTACTTC. Its protein product is CASRDSGTGSYEQYF.

The V gene is TRBV29-1, the J gene TRBJ2-1; 8 nucleotides match TRBD1. V was pared by 6 bases and J by 0 bases, with 4 bases of the junction left unmatched. Germline CDR1 reads SQVTM; CDR2 reads ANQGSEA. CDR3 length equals 14 residues. CDR3 nucleotide sequence: TGCAGCGTAGACAGGGGCTACTCCTACAATGAGCAGTTCTTC. Its protein is CSVDRGYSYNEQFF.

The chain carries TRBV27 and TRBJ2-1, with 7 bases identical to TRBD2. The CDR3 runs 15 residues. Germline CDR1 reads MNHEY; CDR2 reads SMNVEV (reference sequence). The V segment lost 1 base and the J segment 3 bases; nucleotides outside the gene matches: 3. The CDR3 spells CASSLLSSGYNEQFF. CDR3 nucleotide sequence: TGTGCCAGCAGTTTATTATCTAGCGGCTACAATGAGCAGTTCTTC.